Listed here are 23 T cell receptor beta chains from one sample, sequenced in a study of T cell repertoires in cytomegalovirus infection. These receptors lack a known antigen. One entry per CDR3 protein results from TCRdb running MiXCR on the reads. In the table there are about 46,000 distinct CDR3 sequences, roughly a fifth of which are singletons. Material: CD8+ T cells from cultured PBMCs, obtained from culture after CMV antigen stimulation. The origin of the receptors is a human donor in good health (CMV status not recorded). Some clones in this sample may be carry-over from other donors' samples.

The sample holds a few counts of this clonotype. This rearrangement joins TRBV7-2 to TRBJ2-7, with D unclear. The CDR3 totals 13 residues. Trimming removed 5 bases at V and 2 bases at J, with 10 bases between. Germline CDR1 reads SGHTA; CDR2 reads FQGNSA. The chain's CDR3 is CASSLDNPYEQYF. The CDR3 DNA reads as TGTGCCAGCAGCCTCGACAACCCCTACGAGCAGTACTTC.

There are many counts of this clonotype. The chain is built from TRBV6-2 or TRBV6-3 and TRBJ2-7; perhaps TRBD2 as D (6 bases). Per germline, CDR1 MNHEY and CDR2 SVGEGT. V was shortened by 4 bases and J by 1 base, with 8 bases between the two germline ends. The CDR3 has 13 residues. For the CDR3, the DNA is TGTGCCAGCAGTTGGGGGGAGTCCTACGAGCAGTACTTC. This encodes CASSWGESYEQYF.

This clonotype was seen repeatedly, ten times or more. The V call is TRBV5-1, the J call TRBJ2-1; 10 bases map to TRBD2. V shed 0 bases, J shed 3 bases, and the junction held 3 bases outside the gene matches. CDR3 length equals 16 residues. Germline-derived CDR1 and CDR2 are SGHRS and YFSETQ. The chain's CDR3 is CASSLERGGYYNEQFF. The CDR3, as DNA: TGCGCCAGCAGCTTGGAGCGGGGGGGTTACTACAATGAGCAGTTCTTC.

By sample fraction, this clonotype is medium-sized. The gene calls are TRBV6-1 and TRBJ1-5; 8 bases align to TRBD1. J lost 6 bases, V lost 3 bases, and 10 bases had no gene match. This CDR3 has 16 residues. The V gene's germline CDR1 is MNHNS and CDR2 SASEGT. The CDR3, as DNA: TGTGCCAGCAGTGACAGGGGGCGAACTTCCCGTCAGCCCCAGCATTTT. Its translation: CASSDRGRTSRQPQHF.

The rearrangement uses TRBV11-2 and TRBJ1-1; D is uncertain. Germline CDR1 and CDR2: SGHAT and FQNNGV. The CDR3 covers 14 residues. Between the trimmed V and J ends, which lost 3 bases and 0 bases, there was a span of 8 bases. CDR3 amino acids: CASSFGPLNTEAFF. Written as DNA, the CDR3 is TGTGCCAGCAGCTTTGGTCCTCTGAACACTGAAGCTTTCTTT.

This clonotype was observed a few times. The chain couples TRBV5-1 to TRBJ1-2, with TRBD1 matching 9 bases. Looked up from germline, CDR1 is SGHRS and CDR2 is YFSETQ. Germline trimming cut 4 bases from V and 8 bases from J; bases unmatched to any gene: 9. The CDR3 has 14 amino acids. CDR3 sequence: CASSTGTGIWGYTF. CDR3 coding DNA: TGCGCCAGCAGCACCGGGACAGGGATTTGGGGCTACACCTTC.

This clonotype was counted a few times. The chain recombines TRBV9 with TRBJ2-2, with 9 bases matching TRBD2. This CDR3 spans 16 amino acids. Germline values: CDR1 SGDLS, CDR2 YYNGEE. The trim removed 1 base at V and 1 base at J, leaving 2 bases unmatched. CDR3 in DNA: TGTGCCAGCAGCGTACGACTAGCGGAGAACACCGGGGAGCTGTTTTTT. This translates into CASSVRLAENTGELFF.

The V and J genes are TRBV27 and TRBJ1-2; D unresolved. This CDR3 region has 14 residues. V was trimmed by 0 bases and J by 4 bases, leaving 9 bases between them. Germline V gives CDR1 MNHEY, CDR2 SMNVEV (reference sequence). Written as DNA, the CDR3 is TGTGCCAGCAGTTTATCAGGACTCACCTATGGCTACACCTTC. Translated, it gives CASSLSGLTYGYTF.

This clonotype was seen many times. The genes are TRBV28 and TRBJ2-1; TRBD2 matches 7 bases. CDR1 is MDHEN, CDR2 SYDVKM, per germline. CDR3 length: 14 residues. The V gene end was trimmed by 10 bases and the J gene end by 0 bases; junction bases not matched to a gene: 6. The CDR3 spells CATLAPSSYNEQFF. CDR3 nucleotide sequence: TGTGCCACACTAGCGCCCAGCTCCTACAATGAGCAGTTCTTC.

This clonotype has at least ten counts. The chain uses TRBV4-3 and TRBJ1-3; possible D gene TRBD1, 5 bases. This CDR3 contains 16 residues. Germline loops: CDR1 LGHNA, CDR2 YSLEER. Trimming stripped 0 bases from V and 0 bases from J, with 9 bases between. The DNA of the CDR3 is TGCGCCAGCAGCCAAGATAGCAGGGCCTCTGGAAACACCATATATTTT. It translates to CASSQDSRASGNTIYF.

This clonotype was seen ten or more times. The chain has TRBV6-5 and TRBJ2-3, with D unresolved. V lost 0 bases and J 2 bases, leaving 12 bases between the germline ends. Germline CDR1 and CDR2: MNHEY and SVGAGI. This CDR3 contains 16 residues. CDR3 region: CASSYSSPANTDTQYF. CDR3 nucleotide sequence: TGTGCCAGCAGTTACTCGTCTCCGGCTAACACAGATACGCAGTATTTT.

The rearrangement links TRBV4-3 to TRBJ2-1; 11 bases map to TRBD2. The CDR3 spans 15 residues. Germline values: CDR1 LGHNA, CDR2 YSLEER. Trimming took 0 bases from V and 11 from J; bases not matched to a gene: 6. The CDR3: CASSQDRTSGSQQFF. The CDR3 bases are TGCGCCAGCAGCCAAGATCGGACTAGCGGGTCTCAGCAGTTCTTC.

The chain links TRBV20-1 to TRBJ2-5; D is tentatively TRBD1 or TRBD2 (5 bases each). Per germline, CDR1 DFQATT and CDR2 SNEGSKA (reference sequence). V shed 4 bases and J shed 3 bases, with 15 bases lying between them. This CDR3 region has 14 residues. The CDR3 protein is CSAISGTEKETQYF. As DNA, the CDR3 is TGCAGTGCTATTTCCGGGACGGAAAAAGAGACCCAGTACTTC.

This clonotype was seen ten or more times. The rearrangement joins TRBV11-2 to TRBJ2-7, with no clear D. Trimming removed 5 bases from V and 4 bases from J, with 12 bases in between. Germline V gene sequence: CDR1 SGHAT, CDR2 FQNNGV. The CDR3 covers 13 residues. CDR3 sequence (DNA): TGTGCCAGCAGCCTTCAAACGGGTTACGAGCAGTACTTC. Translated, it gives CASSLQTGYEQYF.

The chain employs TRBV30 and TRBJ1-5; D remains ambiguous. The V end was cut by 0 bases, the J end by 0 bases, with 6 bases between. The CDR3 extends over 14 amino acids. CDR1 GTSNPN and CDR2 SVGIG come from the germline V gene (reference sequence). The CDR3 bases are TGTGCCTGGAGTGTAACCGCTAGCAATCAGCCCCAGCATTTT. This gives the protein CAWSVTASNQPQHF.

This clonotype was seen many times. The chain recombines TRBV12-3 or TRBV12-4 with TRBJ2-2; TRBD2 aligns across 10 bases. Trimming took 11 bases from V and 7 from J; bases not matched to a gene: 13. This CDR3 spans 15 amino acids. Here the CDR3 reads CAGKEGTSVGGELFF. The CDR3 DNA sequence: TGTGCCGGGAAGGAGGGGACTAGCGTAGGCGGGGAGCTGTTTTTT.

The J gene is TRBJ2-7, the V gene TRBV19; no definite D call. Trimming removed 1 base from V and 3 bases from J, with 10 bases in between. The CDR3 has 14 amino acids. CDR1 LNHDA and CDR2 SQIVND come from the germline V gene (reference sequence). CDR3 DNA sequence: TGTGCCAGTAGTATAGCAAGGGTGGGCTACGAGCAGTACTTC. Protein sequence: CASSIARVGYEQYF.

In this sample, this clonotype turned up a few times. This chain links TRBV4-3 with TRBJ2-5; a possible D gene is TRBD2 (6 bases). V was pared by 0 bases and J by 3 bases, with 8 bases between. This CDR3 region has 14 residues. CDR1 LGHNA and CDR2 YSLEER come from the germline V gene. The CDR3 sequence is CASSQDRLEETQYF. CDR3 nucleotides: TGCGCCAGCAGCCAAGATCGACTAGAAGAGACCCAGTACTTC.

The V call is TRBV5-1, the J call TRBJ2-5; 12 positions match TRBD2. From germline, CDR1 is SGHRS and CDR2 YFSETQ. This CDR3 has 18 amino acids. V lost 1 base and J lost 2; bases outside the gene matches: 9. The CDR3 DNA sequence: TGCGCCAGCAGCTTGTTGGGACTAGCGGGTGCGGGGCAAGAGACCCAGTACTTC. Protein: CASSLLGLAGAGQETQYF.

This clonotype occurred a few times. V gene TRBV12-5 combines with J gene TRBJ1-2; tentatively, D is TRBD1 (6 bases). Trimming removed 2 bases at V and 0 bases at J, with 16 bases between. The CDR3 is 17 amino acids. CDR1 is LGHNT, CDR2 FRNRAP, per germline. This CDR3 reads CASGLPPGHVANYGYTF. CDR3 in DNA: TGTGCTAGTGGTTTGCCCCCGGGACACGTCGCTAACTATGGCTACACCTTC.

The genes are TRBV7-9 and TRBJ1-4; no reliable D call. In germline, CDR1 is SEHNR, CDR2 FQNEAQ (reference sequence). The CDR3 has 13 residues. V lost 2 bases to trimming and J lost 6 bases, with 7 bases between them. The CDR3, as DNA: TGTGCCAGCAGCTTATCGGAAGATGAAAAACTGTTTTTT. Translated, it gives CASSLSEDEKLFF. The complete variable domain, with remaining parts taken from reference TRBV7-9 and TRBJ1-4, reads DTGVSQNPRHKITKRGQNVTFRCDPISEHNRLYWYRQTLGQGPEFLTYFQNEAQLEKSRLLSDRFSAERPKGSFSTLEIQRTEQGDSAMYLCASSLSEDEKLFFGSGTQLSVL.

This clonotype appeared many times. The chain recombines TRBV7-6 with TRBJ2-3; 13 nucleotides align to TRBD2. The CDR3 has 16 amino acids. J lost 4 bases, V lost 0 bases, and 1 base had no gene match. Per germline, CDR1 SGHVS and CDR2 FNYEAQ. The CDR3, as DNA: TGTGCCAGCAGCTTAGCTACTAGCGGGAGGGCAGATACGCAGTATTTT. This codes for CASSLATSGRADTQYF.

This clonotype was counted many times. The V and J genes are TRBV12-3 or TRBV12-4 and TRBJ2-3, with TRBD2 identical over 7 bases. The CDR3 is 16 amino acids. J was trimmed by 2 bases and V by 1 base; bases with no gene match: 6. The CDR3 region is CASSLGRESPTDTQYF. DNA for the CDR3: TGTGCCAGCAGTTTAGGGCGGGAGTCCCCCACAGATACGCAGTATTTT.